Each of the 27 T cell receptor beta chains below was sequenced from the same sample in a study of cytomegalovirus exposure and HLA in healthy donors. This PCR relied on a set of 60 Vbeta primers and 13 Jbeta primers. Assay used: immunoSEQ multiplex PCR; TCRdb lists only in-frame clones, some missing. The table lists 90,000 to 110,000 clones, around 15% of them singletons. The sequenced sample was PBMCs. The receptors come from a female donor in good health and CMV-seronegative.

This clone was seen more than once but under ten times. The chain couples TRBV5-6 to TRBJ2-1, with D hard to call. Germline CDR1 reads SGHDT; CDR2 reads YYEEEE. With 5 bases removed from V and 0 bases from J, the gap between germline ends came to 6 bases. The CDR3 totals 13 residues. For the CDR3, the DNA is TGTGCCAGCAGTCTTAGCTCCTACAATGAGCAGTTCTTC. Residues: CASSLSSYNEQFF.

The chain uses TRBV11-2 and TRBJ2-3; D might be TRBD2 (5 bases). From germline, CDR1 is SGHAT and CDR2 FQNNGV. Trimming stripped 5 bases from V and 5 bases from J, with 14 bases between. The CDR3 runs to 14 residues. Here the CDR3 reads CASSLFRGLDTQYF. The CDR3 nucleotides read TGTGCCAGCAGCCTCTTTCGAGGACTAGATACGCAGTATTTT.

This clone was observed a handful of times. The chain employs TRBV30 and TRBJ1-4; D ambiguous. The V end was cut by 0 bases, the J end by 3 bases, with 11 bases between. CDR3 size: 15 residues. Per germline, CDR1 GTSNPN and CDR2 SVGIG (reference sequence). CDR3 sequence: CAWSVLVRANEKLFF. CDR3 nucleotide sequence: TGTGCCTGGAGTGTGCTGGTGAGGGCTAATGAAAAACTGTTTTTT.

J is TRBJ2-2 and V is TRBV5-1, with 8 bases that match TRBD1. The V and J ends lost 1 base and 7 bases, in that order; junction bases with no gene match: 6. The CDR3 has 15 amino acids. Looked up from germline, CDR1 is SGHRS and CDR2 is YFSETQ. The CDR3 loop reads CASSLRTGIDGELFF. For the CDR3, the DNA is TGCGCCAGCAGCTTGAGGACAGGGATCGACGGGGAGCTGTTTTTT.

The V gene is TRBV7-9, the J gene TRBJ2-5; 10 bases map to TRBD2. V trimming: 5 bases; J trimming: 1 base; junction bases outside the gene matches: 13. This CDR3 has 18 amino acids. Germline assignment: CDR1 SEHNR and CDR2 FQNEAQ (reference sequence). The CDR3, as DNA: TGTGCCAGCAGCGCACCTAGCGGGGGCACACACCTCCAAGAGACCCAGTACTTC. This translates into CASSAPSGGTHLQETQYF.

This clone has a handful of counts. V gene TRBV29-1 combines with J gene TRBJ2-5; 8 nucleotides line up with TRBD1. J lost 5 bases, V lost 6 bases, and 11 bases had no gene match. This CDR3 spans 14 amino acids. Germline-derived CDR1 and CDR2 are SQVTM and ANQGSEA. CDR3 DNA: TGCAGCGTGGGGGTGACAGGGGTCTTGGAGACCCAGTACTTC. Amino acids: CSVGVTGVLETQYF.

The chain employs TRBV28 and TRBJ1-2; TRBD1 is a possible D gene (5 bases). CDR3 length: 13 amino acids. The V gene's germline CDR1 is MDHEN and CDR2 SYDVKM. V lost 6 bases and J 7 bases, leaving 15 bases between the germline ends. DNA for the CDR3: TGTGCCAGCAGGGACACCACGACCCGTGGCTACACCTTC. This sequence encodes CASRDTTTRGYTF.

V and J are TRBV7-9 and TRBJ2-5, with no clear D. Germline-derived CDR1 and CDR2 are SEHNR and FQNEAQ (reference sequence). The CDR3 is 15 residues long. The V gene lost 5 bases and the J gene lost 4 bases, with 17 bases spanning the gap. CDR3 sequence reads: CASSPPVESGETQYF. CDR3 bases: TGTGCCAGCAGCCCCCCGGTGGAGTCGGGAGAGACCCAGTACTTC.

The chain has TRBV4-1 and TRBJ1-2, with D hard to call. CDR3 length: 15 amino acids. Germline V gene data show CDR1 as MGHRA and CDR2 as YSYEKL. Trimming left V 0 bases short and J 4 bases short, with 12 bases between. In DNA, the CDR3 is TGCGCCAGCAGCCAAGATCGGGGAGTTGGCTATGGCTACACCTTC. It specifies CASSQDRGVGYGYTF.

The chain links TRBV30 to TRBJ2-3, with 9 bases identical to TRBD1. The CDR3 extends over 14 amino acids. Looked up from germline, CDR1 is GTSNPN and CDR2 is SVGIG (reference sequence). V lost 2 bases to trimming and J lost 4 bases; unmatched junction nucleotides: 4. CDR3 nucleotide sequence: TGTGCCTGGAGTCGGGGACAGGGATCAGATACGCAGTATTTT. Translating it yields CAWSRGQGSDTQYF.

This clone has more than one count but fewer than ten. The junction differs from germline at one of its ends, possibly a read error. J is TRBJ2-1 and V is TRBV5-1; 9 bases align to TRBD1. CDR1 SGHRS and CDR2 YFSETQ come from the germline V gene. The CDR3 covers 15 residues. This CDR3 reads CASRLEGQGYNEQFF. CDR3 bases: TGCGCCAGCAGATTGGAGGGACAGGGTTACAATGAGCAGTTCTTC.

This clone was counted between two and nine times. The genes are TRBV28 and TRBJ2-1; 7 bases are shared with TRBD1. Trimming removed 3 bases from V and 1 base from J; junction bases left unmatched: 3. Germline V gene sequence: CDR1 MDHEN, CDR2 SYDVKM. The CDR3 is 15 residues long. This CDR3 reads CASSLWGQSYNEQFF. CDR3 nucleotide sequence: TGTGCCAGCAGTTTGTGGGGACAGTCCTACAATGAGCAGTTCTTC. The full variable domain, rest sourced from reference TRBV28 and TRBJ2-1, is DVKVTQSSRYLVKRTGEKVFLECVQDMDHENMFWYRQDPGLGLRLIYFSYDVKMKEKGDIPEGYSVSREKKERFSLILESASTNQTSMYLCASSLWGQSYNEQFFGPGTRLTVL.

This clone was seen more than once but under ten times. The chain has TRBV4-2 and TRBJ2-1; 9 bases are shared with TRBD2. CDR3 length equals 15 residues. The germline CDR1 and CDR2 sequences are LGHNA and YNFKEQ. V shed 4 bases, J shed 6 bases, and the junction held 7 bases outside the gene matches. CDR3 nucleotide sequence: TGTGCCAGCAGCCGCCAGCGGGAGGTCCTCAATGAGCAGTTCTTC. Protein: CASSRQREVLNEQFF.

The table lists this clone with a few counts. CDR3 coding DNA: TGTGCCAGCAGCGTGGCCCTTCTCTCTGAAGCTTTCTTT. Amino acid sequence: CASSVALLSEAFF. The chain links TRBV9 to TRBJ1-1; D ambiguous. This CDR3 contains 13 residues. Deletions cut 2 bases from V and 6 bases from J, with 11 bases between. Looked up from germline, CDR1 is SGDLS and CDR2 is YYNGEE.

This clone was picked up a small number of times. The chain joins TRBV7-9 to TRBJ1-6; 7 nucleotides agree with TRBD1. The CDR3 contains 16 residues. The J segment lost 11 bases and the V segment lost 0 bases, leaving 10 bases of the junction unmatched. From germline, CDR1 is SEHNR and CDR2 FQNEAQ (reference sequence). The CDR3 nucleotides read TGTGCCAGCAGCTTAGCAAGCGGACAAGGGACAGCACCCCTCCACTTT. The encoded protein is CASSLASGQGTAPLHF.

The CDR3 sequence is CASSQVERFTDTQYF. DNA of the CDR3: TGTGCCAGCAGCCAAGTTGAGCGATTCACAGATACGCAGTATTTT. This sequence joins TRBV4-2 and TRBJ2-3; unclear D gene. CDR3 length equals 15 residues. The germline gives CDR1 LGHNA, CDR2 YNFKEQ. Between the trimmed V and J ends, which lost 1 base and 2 bases, there was a span of 10 bases.

The chain employs TRBV6-1 and TRBJ2-5; possible D gene TRBD1, 6 bases. Per the germline V gene, CDR1 is MNHNS and CDR2 is SASEGT. Trimming took 8 bases from V and 5 from J, leaving 15 bases between them. The CDR3 has 13 residues. The CDR3, as DNA: TGTGCCAGCCGTTTCCAGGGGTTGGAGACCCAGTACTTC. Translation gives CASRFQGLETQYF.

V is TRBV6-1 and J is TRBJ1-6; D gene uncertain. Germline V gene lookup returns CDR1 MNHNS and CDR2 SASEGT. V shed 4 bases and J shed 7 bases, with 14 bases lying between them. CDR3 size: 15 residues. DNA of the CDR3: TGTGCCAGCAGTGTGCTTAGGAGTAGGAATTCACCCCTCCACTTT. Translated: CASSVLRSRNSPLHF.

The genes are TRBV5-1 and TRBJ2-6; the D gene is possibly TRBD1 (6 bases). Trimming shortened V by 7 bases and J by 4 bases, and 15 bases separated the two germline ends. The CDR3 extends over 15 amino acids. The germline V gene encodes CDR1 SGHRS and CDR2 YFSETQ. CDR3 in DNA: TGCGCCAGCGGGGCTCGCACAGGGGGGGCCAACGTCCTGACTTTC. This encodes CASGARTGGANVLTF.

This clone has just a few counts. V usage is TRBV5-6 and J usage is TRBJ2-3; 7 bases fit TRBD2. The CDR3 is 15 amino acids. Germline V gives CDR1 SGHDT, CDR2 YYEEEE. Germline trimming cut 3 bases from V and 2 bases from J; bases unmatched to any gene: 6. CDR3 region: CASSYSSGPTDTQYF. The CDR3 DNA reads as TGTGCCAGCAGCTACTCTAGCGGCCCCACAGATACGCAGTATTTT.

The chain uses TRBV29-1 and TRBJ1-2; D is uncertain. The CDR3 contains 15 residues. V was clipped by 3 bases and J by 1 base, with 15 bases between them. Germline values: CDR1 SQVTM, CDR2 ANQGSEA. The CDR3 DNA is TGCAGCGTTGATGTCGGAGACTACATTAACTATGGCTACACCTTC. Its translation is CSVDVGDYINYGYTF.

V and J are TRBV6-5 and TRBJ2-7, with 9 nucleotides matching TRBD2. Germline values: CDR1 MNHEY, CDR2 SVGAGI. The CDR3 has 15 amino acids. V dropped 5 bases and J dropped 6; count of bases not matched to a gene: 11. The CDR3 DNA follows: TGTGCCAGCAGTGCCTCCTGGACTAGCGCAAGCGAGCAGTACTTC. It translates to CASSASWTSASEQYF.

The J gene is TRBJ2-5, the V gene TRBV28, with 10 positions matching TRBD2. CDR1 MDHEN and CDR2 SYDVKM come from the germline V gene. V was clipped by 6 bases and J by 3 bases; unmatched bases: 13. There are 17 residues in the CDR3. CDR3 bases: TGTGCCAGCAGCACCTTCCGGACTAGCGGACCCAAAGAGACCCAGTACTTC. Amino acids: CASSTFRTSGPKETQYF.

The rearrangement links TRBV4-2 to TRBJ2-7, with TRBD2 matching over 9 bases. Germline V gene sequence: CDR1 LGHNA, CDR2 YNFKEQ. The J segment lost 5 bases and the V segment lost 0 bases, leaving 5 bases of the junction unmatched. The CDR3 loop spans 15 amino acids. The CDR3 protein is CASSQDAGGRDEQYF. CDR3 nucleotides: TGTGCCAGCAGCCAAGATGCGGGGGGGCGAGACGAGCAGTACTTC.

This chain uses TRBV6-5 with TRBJ2-7; 8 bases are shared with TRBD1. The CDR3 consists of 14 residues. Germline assignment: CDR1 MNHEY and CDR2 SVGAGI. V trimming: 5 bases; J trimming: 5 bases; junction bases outside the gene matches: 8. The CDR3 reads CASSPRTGHHEQYF. CDR3 bases: TGTGCCAGCAGTCCCCGGACAGGGCACCACGAGCAGTACTTC.

The chain couples TRBV21-1 to TRBJ1-4. TRBV21-1 is designated a pseudogene. The CDR3 covers 16 residues. The chain's CDR3 is CASSKLPGFRDEKLFF. The CDR3 nucleotides read TGTGCCAGCAGCAAGCTCCCGGGATTCCGAGACGAAAAACTGTTTTTT.

This clone was seen a few times. The chain employs TRBV5-6 and TRBJ2-3; D might be TRBD1 (6 bases). The V and J ends lost 4 bases and 4 bases respectively, with 13 bases between them. The CDR3 has 14 residues. Germline CDR1 and CDR2: SGHDT and YYEEEE. The CDR3 sequence: CASSPLQGSDTQYF. The DNA of the CDR3 is TGTGCCAGCAGCCCACTTCAGGGGTCAGATACGCAGTATTTT.